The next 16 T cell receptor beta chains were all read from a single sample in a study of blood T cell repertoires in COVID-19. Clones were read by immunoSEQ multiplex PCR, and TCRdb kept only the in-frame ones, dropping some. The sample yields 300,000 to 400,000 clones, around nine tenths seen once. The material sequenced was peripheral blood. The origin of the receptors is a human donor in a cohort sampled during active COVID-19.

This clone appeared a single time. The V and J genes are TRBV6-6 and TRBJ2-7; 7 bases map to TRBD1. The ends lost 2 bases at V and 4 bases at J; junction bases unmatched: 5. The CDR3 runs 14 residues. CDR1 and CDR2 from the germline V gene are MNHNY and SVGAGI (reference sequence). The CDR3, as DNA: TGTGCCAGCAGTTACGGGACAGAAGGGTACGAGCAGTACTTC. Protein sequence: CASSYGTEGYEQYF.

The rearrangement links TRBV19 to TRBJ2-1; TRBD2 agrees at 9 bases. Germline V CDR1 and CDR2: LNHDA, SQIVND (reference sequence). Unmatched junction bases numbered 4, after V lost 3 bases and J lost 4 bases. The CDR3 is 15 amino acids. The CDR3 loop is CASSMTSGGYNEQFF. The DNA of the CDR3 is TGTGCCAGTAGTATGACTAGCGGAGGATACAATGAGCAGTTCTTC.

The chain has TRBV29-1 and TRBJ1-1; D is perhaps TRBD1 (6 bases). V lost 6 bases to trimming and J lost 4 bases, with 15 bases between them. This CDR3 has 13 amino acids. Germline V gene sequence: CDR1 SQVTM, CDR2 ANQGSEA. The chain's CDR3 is CSVGGGLSTEAFF. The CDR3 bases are TGCAGCGTGGGAGGGGGGCTTAGCACTGAAGCTTTCTTT.

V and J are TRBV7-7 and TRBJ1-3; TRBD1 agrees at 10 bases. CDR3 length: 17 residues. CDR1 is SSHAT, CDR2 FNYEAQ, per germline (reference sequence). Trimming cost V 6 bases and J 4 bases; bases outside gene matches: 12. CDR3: CASRSNRDRGSGNTIYF. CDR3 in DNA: TGTGCCAGCAGATCTAACCGGGACAGGGGATCCGGAAACACCATATATTTT.

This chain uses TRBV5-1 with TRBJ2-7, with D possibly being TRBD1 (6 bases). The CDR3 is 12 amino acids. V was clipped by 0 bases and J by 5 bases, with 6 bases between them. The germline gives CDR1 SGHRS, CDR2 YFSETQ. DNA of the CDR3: TGCGCCAGCAGCTTGGACAGGGACGAGCAGTACTTC. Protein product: CASSLDRDEQYF.

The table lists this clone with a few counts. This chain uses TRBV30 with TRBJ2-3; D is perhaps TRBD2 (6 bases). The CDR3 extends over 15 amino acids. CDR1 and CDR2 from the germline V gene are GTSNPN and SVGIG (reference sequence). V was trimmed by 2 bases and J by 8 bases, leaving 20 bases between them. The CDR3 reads CAWSLGSSVTSTQYF. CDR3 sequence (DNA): TGTGCCTGGAGTCTGGGTTCTAGCGTAACTTCTACGCAGTATTTT. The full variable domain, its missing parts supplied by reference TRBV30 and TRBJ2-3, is SQTIHQWPATLVQPVGSPLSLECTVEGTSNPNLYWYRQAAGRGLQLLFYSVGIGQISSEVPQNLSASRPQDRQFILSSKKLLLSDSGFYLCAWSLGSSVTSTQYFGPGTRLTVL.

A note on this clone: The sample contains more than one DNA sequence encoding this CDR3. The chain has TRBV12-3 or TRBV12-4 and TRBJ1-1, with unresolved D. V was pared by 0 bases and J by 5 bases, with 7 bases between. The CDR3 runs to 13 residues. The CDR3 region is CASSLALRTEAFF. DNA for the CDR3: TGTGCCAGCAGTTTAGCTTTGAGGACTGAAGCTTTCTTT.

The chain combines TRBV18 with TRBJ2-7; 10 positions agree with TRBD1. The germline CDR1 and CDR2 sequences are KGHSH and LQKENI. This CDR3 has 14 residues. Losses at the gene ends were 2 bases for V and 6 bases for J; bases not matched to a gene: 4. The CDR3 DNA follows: TGTGCCAGCTCACCAGCCGGGACAGGGGCCGAGCAGTACTTC. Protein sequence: CASSPAGTGAEQYF. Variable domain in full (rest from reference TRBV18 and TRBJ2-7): NAGVMQNPRHLVRRRGQEARLRCSPMKGHSHVYWYRQLPEEGLKFMVYLQKENIIDESGMPKERFSAEFPKEGPSILRIQQVVRGDSAAYFCASSPAGTGAEQYFGPGTRLTVT.

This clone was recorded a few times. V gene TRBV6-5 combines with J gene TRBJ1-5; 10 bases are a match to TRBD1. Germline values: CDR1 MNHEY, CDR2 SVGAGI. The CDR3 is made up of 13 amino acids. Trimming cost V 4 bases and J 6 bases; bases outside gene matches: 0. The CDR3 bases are TGTGCCAGCAGTTGGACAGGGGGTCAGCCCCAGCATTTT. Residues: CASSWTGGQPQHF.

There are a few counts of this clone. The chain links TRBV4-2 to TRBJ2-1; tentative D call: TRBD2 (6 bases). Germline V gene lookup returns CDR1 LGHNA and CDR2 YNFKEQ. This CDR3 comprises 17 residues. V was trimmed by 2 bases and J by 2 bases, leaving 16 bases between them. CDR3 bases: TGTGCCAGCAGCCAACTTCCGACGGGGGAACCCTACAATGAGCAGTTCTTC. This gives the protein CASSQLPTGEPYNEQFF.

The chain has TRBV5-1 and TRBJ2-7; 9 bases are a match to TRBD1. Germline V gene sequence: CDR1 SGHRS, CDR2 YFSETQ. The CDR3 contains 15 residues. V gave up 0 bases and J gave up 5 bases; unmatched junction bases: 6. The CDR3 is CASSLGGDRANEQYF. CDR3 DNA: TGCGCCAGCAGCTTGGGAGGGGACAGGGCAAACGAGCAGTACTTC.

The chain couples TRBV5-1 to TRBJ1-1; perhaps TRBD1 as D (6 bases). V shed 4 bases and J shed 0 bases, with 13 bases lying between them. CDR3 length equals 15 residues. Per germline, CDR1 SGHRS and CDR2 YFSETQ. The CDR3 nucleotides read TGCGCCAGCAGCGAACTAACAGGGATGAACACTGAAGCTTTCTTT. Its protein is CASSELTGMNTEAFF. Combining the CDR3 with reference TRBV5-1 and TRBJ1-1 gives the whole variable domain KAGVTQTPRYLIKTRGQQVTLSCSPISGHRSVSWYQQTPGQGLQFLFEYFSETQRNKGNFPGRFSGRQFSNSRSEMNVSTLELGDSALYLCASSELTGMNTEAFFGQGTRLTVV.

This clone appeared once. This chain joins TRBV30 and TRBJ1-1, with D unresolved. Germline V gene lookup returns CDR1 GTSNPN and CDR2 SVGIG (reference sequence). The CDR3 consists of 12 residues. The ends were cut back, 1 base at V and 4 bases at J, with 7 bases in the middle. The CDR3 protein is CAWSGALTEAFF. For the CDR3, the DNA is TGTGCCTGGAGTGGGGCCCTCACTGAAGCTTTCTTT.

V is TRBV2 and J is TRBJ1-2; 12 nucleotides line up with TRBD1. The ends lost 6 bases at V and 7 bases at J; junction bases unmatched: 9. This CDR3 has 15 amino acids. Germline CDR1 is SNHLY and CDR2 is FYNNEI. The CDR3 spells CASRGRDRGRSGYTF. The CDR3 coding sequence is TGTGCCAGCAGGGGCCGGGACAGGGGGCGGAGTGGCTACACCTTC.

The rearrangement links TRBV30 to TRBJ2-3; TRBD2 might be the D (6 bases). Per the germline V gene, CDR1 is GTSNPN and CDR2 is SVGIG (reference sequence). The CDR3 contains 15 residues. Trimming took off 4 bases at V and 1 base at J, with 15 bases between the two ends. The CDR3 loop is CAWKGLSRGTDTQYF. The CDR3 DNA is TGTGCCTGGAAGGGACTGTCCCGTGGCACAGATACGCAGTATTTT.

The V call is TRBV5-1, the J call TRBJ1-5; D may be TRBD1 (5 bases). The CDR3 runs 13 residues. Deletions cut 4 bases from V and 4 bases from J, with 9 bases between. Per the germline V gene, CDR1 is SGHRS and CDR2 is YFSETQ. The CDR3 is CASSPDSNQPQHF. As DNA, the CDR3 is TGCGCCAGCAGCCCCGACAGTAATCAGCCCCAGCATTTT.